This TCR beta chain was obtained from a study of cytomegalovirus exposure and HLA in healthy donors. The V end lost 1 base, the J end lost 6 bases, and 7 bases lay between the germline ends. Germline CDR1 is LNHDA and CDR2 is SQIVND (reference sequence). CDR3 length equals 14 residues. The study, taken as a whole, reports: Apparent HLA restriction characterized most CMV-associated TCR beta chains in a later analysis. Most of the TCR beta V segments (in an earlier analysis) were productive either about 87% or about 30% of the time. Approximately 17,000 TCR beta sequences were associated with HLA alleles at 0.05 false discovery rate in a later analysis.

A single count supports this clone. Its target is not known. The PCR made use of 60 Vbeta and 13 Jbeta primers. Sequencing used immunoSEQ multiplex PCR; TCRdb keeps in-frame clones, though not all of them. The table lists about 98,000 clones, 55% to 75% of them singletons, with 2% to 2.5% in the top ten. Donors sampled were nominally healthy, though unrecorded immune exposures were likely. The sequencing sample was made of PBMCs. J is TRBJ1-6 and V is TRBV19; no definite D call. The TCR sequence derives from a man aged 50 to 59 in good health and CMV-seronegative. In DNA form, the CDR3 reads TGTGCCAGTAGTATAGTTAACGGTAATTCACCCCTCCACTTT. This encodes CASSIVNGNSPLHF.